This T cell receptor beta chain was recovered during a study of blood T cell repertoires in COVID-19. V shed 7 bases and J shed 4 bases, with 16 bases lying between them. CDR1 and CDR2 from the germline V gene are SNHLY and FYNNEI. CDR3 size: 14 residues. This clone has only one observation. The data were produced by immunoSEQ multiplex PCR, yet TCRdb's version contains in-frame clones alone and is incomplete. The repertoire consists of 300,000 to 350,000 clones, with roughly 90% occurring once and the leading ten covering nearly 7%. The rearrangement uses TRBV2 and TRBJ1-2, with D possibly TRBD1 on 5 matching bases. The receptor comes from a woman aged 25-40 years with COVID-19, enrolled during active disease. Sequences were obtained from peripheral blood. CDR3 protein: CASKLGHTLYGYTF. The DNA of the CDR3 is TGTGCCAGCAAATTAGGACATACCCTCTATGGCTACACCTTC.